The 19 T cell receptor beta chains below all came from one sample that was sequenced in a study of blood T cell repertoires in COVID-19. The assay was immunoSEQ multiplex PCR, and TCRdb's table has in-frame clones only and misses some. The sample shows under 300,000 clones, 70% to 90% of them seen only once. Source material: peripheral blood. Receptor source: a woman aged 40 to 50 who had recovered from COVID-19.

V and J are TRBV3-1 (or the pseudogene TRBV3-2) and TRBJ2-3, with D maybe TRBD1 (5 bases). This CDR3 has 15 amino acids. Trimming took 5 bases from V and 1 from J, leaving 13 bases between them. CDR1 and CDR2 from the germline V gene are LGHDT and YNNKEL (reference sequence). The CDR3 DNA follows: TGTGCCAGCAGCTCAGGGATTAGGGGCACAGATACGCAGTATTTT. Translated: CASSSGIRGTDTQYF.

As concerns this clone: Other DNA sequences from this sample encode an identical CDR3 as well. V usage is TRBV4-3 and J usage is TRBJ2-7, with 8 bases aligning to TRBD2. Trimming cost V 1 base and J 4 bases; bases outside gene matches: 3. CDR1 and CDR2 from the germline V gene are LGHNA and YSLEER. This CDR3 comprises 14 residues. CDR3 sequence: CASSQGLAGYEQYF. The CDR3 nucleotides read TGCGCCAGCAGCCAAGGATTAGCGGGATACGAGCAGTACTTC.

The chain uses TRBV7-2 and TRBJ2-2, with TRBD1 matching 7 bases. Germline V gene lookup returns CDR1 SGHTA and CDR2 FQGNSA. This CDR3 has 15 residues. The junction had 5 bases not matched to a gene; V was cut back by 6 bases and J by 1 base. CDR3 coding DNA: TGTGCCAGCAGTCGACAGGGTGGGAACACCGGGGAGCTGTTTTTT. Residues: CASSRQGGNTGELFF.

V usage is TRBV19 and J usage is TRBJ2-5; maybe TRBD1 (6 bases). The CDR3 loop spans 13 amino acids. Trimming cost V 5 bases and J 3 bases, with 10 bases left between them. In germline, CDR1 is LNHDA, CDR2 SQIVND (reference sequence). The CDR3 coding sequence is TGTGCCAGTAGTTTGTGGACAGAAGAGACCCAGTACTTC. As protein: CASSLWTEETQYF.

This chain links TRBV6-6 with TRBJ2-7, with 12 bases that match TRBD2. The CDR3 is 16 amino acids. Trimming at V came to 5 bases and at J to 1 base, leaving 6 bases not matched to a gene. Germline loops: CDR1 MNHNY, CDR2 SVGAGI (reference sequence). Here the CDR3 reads CASSPASGRGSYEQYF. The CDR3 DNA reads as TGTGCCAGCAGTCCCGCTAGCGGGAGGGGATCCTACGAGCAGTACTTC.

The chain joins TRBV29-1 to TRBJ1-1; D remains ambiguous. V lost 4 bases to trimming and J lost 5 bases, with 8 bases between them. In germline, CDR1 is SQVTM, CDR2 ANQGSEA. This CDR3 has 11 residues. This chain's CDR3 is CSVGERTEAFF. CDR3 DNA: TGCAGCGTTGGGGAGCGAACTGAAGCTTTCTTT.

Here the CDR3 reads CAEDRAPYEQYF. The CDR3 coding sequence is TGTGCCGAAGACAGGGCCCCCTACGAGCAGTACTTC. The V call is TRBV21-1, the J call TRBJ2-7; the DNA was not compared with TRBD1, the D call given in the table. TRBV21-1 is flagged as a pseudogene. The CDR3 spans 12 residues.

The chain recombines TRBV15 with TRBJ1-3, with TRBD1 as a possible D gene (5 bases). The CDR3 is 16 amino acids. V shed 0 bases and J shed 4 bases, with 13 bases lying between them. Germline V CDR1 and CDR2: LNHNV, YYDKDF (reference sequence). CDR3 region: CATSRDLRGSGNTIYF. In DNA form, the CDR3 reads TGTGCCACCAGCAGAGATCTTCGGGGGTCGGGAAACACCATATATTTT.

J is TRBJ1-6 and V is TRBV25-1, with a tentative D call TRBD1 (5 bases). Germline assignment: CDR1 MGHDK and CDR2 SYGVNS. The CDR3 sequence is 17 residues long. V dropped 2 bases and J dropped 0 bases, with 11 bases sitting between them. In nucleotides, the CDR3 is TGTGCCAGCAGTGAAACAAGGGGAAGCTCCTATAATTCACCCCTCCACTTT. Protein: CASSETRGSSYNSPLHF.

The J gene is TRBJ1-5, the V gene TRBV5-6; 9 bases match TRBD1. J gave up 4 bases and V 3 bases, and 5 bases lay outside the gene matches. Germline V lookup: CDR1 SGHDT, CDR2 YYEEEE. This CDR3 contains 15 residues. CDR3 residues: CASSSGTGRNQPQHF. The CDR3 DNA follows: TGTGCCAGCAGCTCGGGGACAGGGAGGAATCAGCCCCAGCATTTT.

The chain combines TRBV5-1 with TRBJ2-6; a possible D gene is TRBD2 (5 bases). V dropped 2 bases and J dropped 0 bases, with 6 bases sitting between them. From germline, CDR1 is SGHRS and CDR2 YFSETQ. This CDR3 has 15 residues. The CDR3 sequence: CASSFGNSGANVLTF. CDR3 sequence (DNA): TGCGCCAGCAGCTTCGGGAACTCTGGGGCCAACGTCCTGACTTTC.

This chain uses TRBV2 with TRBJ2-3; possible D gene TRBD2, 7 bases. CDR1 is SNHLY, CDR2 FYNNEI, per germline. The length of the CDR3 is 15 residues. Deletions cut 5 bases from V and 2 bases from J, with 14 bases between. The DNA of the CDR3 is TGTGCCAGCAGTCTAAACGGGGGGCCCACAGATACGCAGTATTTT. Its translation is CASSLNGGPTDTQYF.

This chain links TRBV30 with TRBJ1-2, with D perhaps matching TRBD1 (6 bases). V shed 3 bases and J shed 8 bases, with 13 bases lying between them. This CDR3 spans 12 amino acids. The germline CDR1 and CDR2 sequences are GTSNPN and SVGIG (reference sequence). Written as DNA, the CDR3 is TGTGCCTGGAGCGGGGGGCCTGGGGGCTACACCTTC. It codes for CAWSGGPGGYTF.

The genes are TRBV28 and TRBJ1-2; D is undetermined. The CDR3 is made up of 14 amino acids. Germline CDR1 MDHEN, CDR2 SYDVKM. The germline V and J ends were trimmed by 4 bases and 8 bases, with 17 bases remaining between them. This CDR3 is CASSSPNRGGGYTF. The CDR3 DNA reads TGTGCCAGCAGTTCCCCGAACCGGGGAGGGGGCTACACCTTC.

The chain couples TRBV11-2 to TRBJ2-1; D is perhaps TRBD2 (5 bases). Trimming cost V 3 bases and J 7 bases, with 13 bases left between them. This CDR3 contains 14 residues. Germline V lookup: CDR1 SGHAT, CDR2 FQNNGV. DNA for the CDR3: TGTGCCAGCAGCTTTGACGGGGAGACGAATGAGCAGTTCTTC. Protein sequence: CASSFDGETNEQFF.

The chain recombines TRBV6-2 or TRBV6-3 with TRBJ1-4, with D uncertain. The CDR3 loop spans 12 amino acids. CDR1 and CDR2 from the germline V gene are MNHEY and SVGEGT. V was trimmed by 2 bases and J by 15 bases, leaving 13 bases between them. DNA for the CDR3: TGTGCCAGCAGTTACGGCGCGGCACGAGTGTTTTTT. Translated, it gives CASSYGAARVFF.

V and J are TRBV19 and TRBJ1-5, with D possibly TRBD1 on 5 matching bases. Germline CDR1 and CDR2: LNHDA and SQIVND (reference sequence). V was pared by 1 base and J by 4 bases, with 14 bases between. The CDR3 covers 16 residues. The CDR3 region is CASSIAQGRKNQPQHF. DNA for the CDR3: TGTGCCAGTAGTATAGCTCAGGGAAGAAAGAATCAGCCCCAGCATTTT.

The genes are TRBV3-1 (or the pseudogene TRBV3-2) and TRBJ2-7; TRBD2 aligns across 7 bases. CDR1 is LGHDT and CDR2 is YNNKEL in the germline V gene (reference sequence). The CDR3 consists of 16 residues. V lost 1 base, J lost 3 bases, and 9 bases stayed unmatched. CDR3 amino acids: CASSQVRLAENYEQYF. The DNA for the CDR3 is TGTGCCAGCAGCCAAGTCCGGCTAGCGGAGAACTACGAGCAGTACTTC.

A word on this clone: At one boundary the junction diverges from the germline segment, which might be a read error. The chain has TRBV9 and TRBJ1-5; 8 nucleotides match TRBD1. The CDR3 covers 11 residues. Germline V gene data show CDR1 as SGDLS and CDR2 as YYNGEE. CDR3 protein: CASSDVRDRCF. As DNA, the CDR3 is TGTGCCAGCAGTGACGTTCGGGACAGGTGTTTT. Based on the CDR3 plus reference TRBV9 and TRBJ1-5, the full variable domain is DSGVTQTPKHLITATGQRVTLRCSPRSGDLSVYWYQQSLDQGLQFLIQYYNGEERAKGNILERFSAQQFPDLHSELNLSSLELGDSALYFCASSDVRDRCFGDGTRLSIL.